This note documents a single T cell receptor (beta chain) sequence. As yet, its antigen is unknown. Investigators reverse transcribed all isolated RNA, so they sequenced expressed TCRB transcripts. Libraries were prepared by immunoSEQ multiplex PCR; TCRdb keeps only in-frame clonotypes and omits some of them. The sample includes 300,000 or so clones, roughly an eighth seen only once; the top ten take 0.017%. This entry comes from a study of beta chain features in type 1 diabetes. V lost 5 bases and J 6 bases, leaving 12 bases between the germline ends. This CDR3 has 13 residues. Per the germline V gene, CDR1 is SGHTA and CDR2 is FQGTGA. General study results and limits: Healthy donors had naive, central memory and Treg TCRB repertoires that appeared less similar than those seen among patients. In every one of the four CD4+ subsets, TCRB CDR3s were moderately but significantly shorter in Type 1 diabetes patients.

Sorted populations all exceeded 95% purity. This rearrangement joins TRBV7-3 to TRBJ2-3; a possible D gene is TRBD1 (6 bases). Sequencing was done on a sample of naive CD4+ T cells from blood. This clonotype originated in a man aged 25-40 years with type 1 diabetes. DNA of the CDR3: TGTGCCAGCAGCCGAAACAGGGAGGATACGCAGTATTTT. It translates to CASSRNREDTQYF.